The next 19 T cell receptor beta chains were all read from a single sample in a study of blood T cell repertoires in COVID-19. Sequencing was performed with immunoSEQ multiplex PCR; in TCRdb, only in-frame clones are kept and a portion is missing. The sample consists of 160,000 or so clones, about 91% of them appearing once. Sequencing was carried out using peripheral blood. Source of these receptors: a woman aged 45-65 years with acute or convalescent COVID-19.

V is TRBV18 and J is TRBJ1-2, with TRBD1 matching over 7 bases. Trimming took 6 bases from V and 8 from J; bases not matched to a gene: 9. Germline V CDR1 and CDR2: KGHSH, LQKENI. This CDR3 spans 13 amino acids. The CDR3 reads CASSSDRDWGYTF. As DNA, the CDR3 is TGTGCCAGCTCTTCCGACAGGGACTGGGGCTACACCTTC.

V gene TRBV7-6 combines with J gene TRBJ1-1, with 8 bases fitting TRBD1. CDR1 is SGHVS, CDR2 FNYEAQ, per germline. V lost 5 bases to trimming and J lost 6 bases; unmatched junction nucleotides: 17. This CDR3 comprises 17 residues. CDR3 in amino acids: CASSPLANGQGSPEAFF. DNA of the CDR3: TGTGCCAGCAGCCCTCTAGCGAACGGACAGGGATCCCCTGAAGCTTTCTTT. The entire variable domain, with the rest obtained from reference TRBV7-6 and TRBJ1-1, is as follows: GAGVSQSPRYKVTKRGQDVALRCDPISGHVSLYWYRQALGQGPEFLTYFNYEAQQDKSGLPNDRFSAERPEGSISTLTIQRTEQRDSAMYRCASSPLANGQGSPEAFFGQGTRLTVV.

The chain is built from TRBV27 and TRBJ1-2; 9 bases agree with TRBD1. The CDR3 runs to 15 residues. V gave up 3 bases and J gave up 4 bases; unmatched junction bases: 6. Germline loops: CDR1 MNHEY, CDR2 SMNVEV (reference sequence). As DNA, the CDR3 is TGTGCCAGCAGTTTCACCGGGACAGGGCTCTATGGCTACACCTTC. This encodes CASSFTGTGLYGYTF.

The chain carries TRBV27 and TRBJ2-2; 9 bases agree with TRBD1. The CDR3 totals 16 residues. V was pared by 6 bases and J by 4 bases, with 9 bases of the junction left unmatched. Germline V CDR1 and CDR2: MNHEY, SMNVEV (reference sequence). The CDR3 nucleotides are TGTGCCAGCAGCTCCGACAGGGGGTGGAGCACCGGGGAGCTGTTTTTT. Protein sequence: CASSSDRGWSTGELFF.

This clone turned up a few times. J is TRBJ1-2 and V is TRBV6-5, with D perhaps matching TRBD1 (6 bases). The germline CDR1 and CDR2 sequences are MNHEY and SVGAGI. V was cut by 6 bases and J by 8 bases, with 16 bases left in between. CDR3 length: 13 residues. CDR3 region: CASSRTDRDGYTF. Here the CDR3 DNA reads TGTGCCAGCAGCCGTACGGACAGAGACGGCTACACCTTC.

The chain carries TRBV27 and TRBJ2-7; TRBD1 agrees at 10 bases. CDR3 length equals 16 residues. Losses at the gene ends were 6 bases for V and 3 bases for J; bases not matched to a gene: 11. The V gene's germline CDR1 is MNHEY and CDR2 SMNVEV (reference sequence). The CDR3 is CASRPLFGQGDYEQYF. The CDR3 nucleotides are TGTGCCAGCAGACCCCTCTTCGGACAGGGGGACTACGAGCAGTACTTC.

J is TRBJ2-4 and V is TRBV6-4, with no clear D. This CDR3 spans 14 amino acids. The ends were cut back, 4 bases at V and 0 bases at J, with 7 bases in the middle. Germline CDR1 and CDR2: MRHNA and SNTAGT. In DNA, the CDR3 is TGTGCCAGCAGTGGGGCAGAAGCCAAAAACATTCAGTACTTC. Amino acid sequence: CASSGAEAKNIQYF.

The rearrangement uses TRBV5-1 and TRBJ2-7, with 11 bases lining up with TRBD1. The junction had 5 bases not matched to a gene; V was cut back by 5 bases and J by 4 bases. This CDR3 contains 14 residues. Germline V gives CDR1 SGHRS, CDR2 YFSETQ. The CDR3 is CASSAGQGVYEQYF. The DNA for the CDR3 is TGCGCCAGCAGTGCGGGACAGGGGGTTTACGAGCAGTACTTC.

The V and J genes are TRBV19 and TRBJ2-2, with D unclear. Per germline, CDR1 LNHDA and CDR2 SQIVND (reference sequence). V was cut by 6 bases and J by 5 bases, with 13 bases left in between. The CDR3 runs 14 residues. DNA for the CDR3: TGTGCCAGTAGGCAGCGCGGTGGAACCGGGGAGCTGTTTTTT. Amino acids: CASRQRGGTGELFF.

The chain combines TRBV21-1 with TRBJ2-7; no check of the table's D call, TRBD2, against the DNA was made. TRBV21-1 is designated a pseudogene. CDR3 length equals 16 residues. In DNA form, the CDR3 reads TGTGCCAGCAGCAGGCAGGGACTAGCGATCCTCTACGAGCAGTACTTC. Protein: CASSRQGLAILYEQYF.

The J gene is TRBJ1-5, the V gene TRBV29-1; 9 nucleotides line up with TRBD1. CDR3 size: 12 residues. CDR1 and CDR2 from the germline V gene are SQVTM and ANQGSEA. The V segment lost 7 bases and the J segment 7 bases; nucleotides outside the gene matches: 5. The CDR3 bases are TGCAGCGGGGACAGGGCAGAACAGCCCCAGCATTTT. Its protein is CSGDRAEQPQHF.

The chain links TRBV7-2 to TRBJ2-1; D is possibly TRBD2 (6 bases). Germline lookup yields CDR1 SGHTA and CDR2 FQGNSA. Trimming took off 5 bases at V and 10 bases at J, with 12 bases between the two ends. This CDR3 region has 12 residues. The CDR3 reads CASSVNLAEQFF. The CDR3 DNA sequence: TGTGCCAGCAGCGTAAATCTAGCGGAGCAGTTCTTC.

The genes are TRBV5-1 and TRBJ2-2; 8 bases are a match to TRBD1. The V gene's germline CDR1 is SGHRS and CDR2 YFSETQ. CDR3 length equals 16 residues. V lost 2 bases to trimming and J lost 6 bases; unmatched junction nucleotides: 9. In DNA form, the CDR3 reads TGCGCCAGCAGCTTTGGTAGGACAGGGAATTCCGGGGAGCTGTTTTTT. Amino acid sequence: CASSFGRTGNSGELFF.

The chain carries TRBV5-1 and TRBJ1-4, with TRBD1 identical over 7 bases. The CDR3 sequence is 14 residues long. V shed 4 bases and J 8 bases; nucleotides not matched to a gene: 8. Germline-derived CDR1 and CDR2 are SGHRS and YFSETQ. The chain's CDR3 is CASSPGTVGEKLFF. For the CDR3, the DNA is TGCGCCAGCAGCCCCGGGACAGTCGGAGAAAAACTGTTTTTT.

The V call is TRBV30, the J call TRBJ1-3, with D perhaps matching TRBD1 (6 bases). Germline CDR1 and CDR2: GTSNPN and SVGIG (reference sequence). There are 13 residues in the CDR3. Trimming removed 2 bases at V and 4 bases at J, with 9 bases between. The CDR3 nucleotides read TGTGCCTGGAGTTCAGGGGAAGGAAACACCATATATTTT. Its translation: CAWSSGEGNTIYF.

The rearrangement joins TRBV4-3 to TRBJ1-1; D call uncertain. Germline CDR1 LGHNA, CDR2 YSLEER. Between the trimmed V and J ends, which lost 0 bases and 4 bases, there was a span of 15 bases. There are 16 residues in the CDR3. The CDR3 region has the DNA TGCGCCAGCAGCCAAGACCCGGGGAAAAAGGCCACTGAAGCTTTCTTT. Translation: CASSQDPGKKATEAFF.

V is TRBV13 and J is TRBJ2-3; 9 positions match TRBD2. The V and J ends lost 4 bases and 5 bases, in that order; junction bases with no gene match: 7. Germline V gives CDR1 PRHDT, CDR2 FYEKMQ (reference sequence). The CDR3 has 15 amino acids. CDR3 DNA: TGTGCCAGCAGCTCTATTAGCGGGGGAGTAGATACGCAGTATTTT. It is translated as CASSSISGGVDTQYF. The full variable domain, rest sourced from reference TRBV13 and TRBJ2-3, is AAGVIQSPRHLIKEKRETATLKCYPIPRHDTVYWYQQGPGQDPQFLISFYEKMQSDKGSIPDRFSAQQFSDYHSELNMSSLELGDSALYFCASSSISGGVDTQYFGPGTRLTVL.

The V and J genes are TRBV7-9 and TRBJ1-5, with TRBD1 matching over 11 bases. The V gene end was trimmed by 5 bases and the J gene end by 2 bases; junction bases not matched to a gene: 5. Looked up from germline, CDR1 is SEHNR and CDR2 is FQNEAQ (reference sequence). The length of the CDR3 is 16 residues. The CDR3 loop reads CASSTDRGPGNQPQHF. In DNA, the CDR3 is TGTGCCAGCAGCACGGACAGGGGGCCTGGCAATCAGCCCCAGCATTTT.

The chain links TRBV30 to TRBJ2-4; tentative D call: TRBD2 (6 bases). The V gene lost 8 bases and the J gene lost 0 bases, with 20 bases spanning the gap. This CDR3 region has 16 residues. The germline V gene encodes CDR1 GTSNPN and CDR2 SVGIG (reference sequence). CDR3 loop: CARPVGLPLAKNIQYF. The CDR3 bases are TGTGCCCGCCCGGTCGGACTACCCCTAGCCAAAAACATTCAGTACTTC.